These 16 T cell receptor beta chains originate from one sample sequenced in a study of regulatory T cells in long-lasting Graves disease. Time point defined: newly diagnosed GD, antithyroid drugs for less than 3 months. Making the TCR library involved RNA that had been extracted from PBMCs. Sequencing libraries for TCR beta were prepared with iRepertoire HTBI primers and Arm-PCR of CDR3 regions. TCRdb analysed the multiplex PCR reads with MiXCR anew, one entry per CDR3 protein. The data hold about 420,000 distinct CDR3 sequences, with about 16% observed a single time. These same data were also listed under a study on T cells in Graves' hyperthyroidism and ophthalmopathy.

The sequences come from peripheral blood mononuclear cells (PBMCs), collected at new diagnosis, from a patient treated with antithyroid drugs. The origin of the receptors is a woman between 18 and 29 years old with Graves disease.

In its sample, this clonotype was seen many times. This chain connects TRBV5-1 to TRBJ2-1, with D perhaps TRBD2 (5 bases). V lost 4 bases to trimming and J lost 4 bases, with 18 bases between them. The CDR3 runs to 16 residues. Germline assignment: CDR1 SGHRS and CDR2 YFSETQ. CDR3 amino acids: CASSPTTRGSYNEQFF. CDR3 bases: TGCGCCAGCAGCCCTACAACCCGAGGGTCGTACAATGAGCAGTTCTTC.

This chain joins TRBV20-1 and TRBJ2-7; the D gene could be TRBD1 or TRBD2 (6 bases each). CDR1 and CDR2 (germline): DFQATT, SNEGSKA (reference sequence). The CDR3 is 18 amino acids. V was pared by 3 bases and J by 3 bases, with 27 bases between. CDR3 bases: TGCAGTGCTAGGAATCAGGGGTCCGGCGGGATATTCGACTACGAGCAGTACTTC. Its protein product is CSARNQGSGGIFDYEQYF.

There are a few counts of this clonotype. CDR3 sequence reads: CAWDREGTEAFF. Here the CDR3 DNA reads TGTGCCTGGGACAGGGAGGGCACTGAAGCTTTCTTT. This rearrangement joins TRBV30 to TRBJ1-1, with TRBD1 identical over 7 bases. The V segment lost 5 bases and the J segment 4 bases; nucleotides outside the gene matches: 4. Germline V gene data show CDR1 as GTSNPN and CDR2 as SVGIG (reference sequence). The length of the CDR3 is 12 residues.

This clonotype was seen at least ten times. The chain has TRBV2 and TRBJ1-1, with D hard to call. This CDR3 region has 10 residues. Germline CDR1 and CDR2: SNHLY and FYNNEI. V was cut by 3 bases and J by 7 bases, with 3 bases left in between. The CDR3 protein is CASSDYEAFF. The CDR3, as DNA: TGTGCCAGCAGTGACTATGAAGCTTTCTTT.

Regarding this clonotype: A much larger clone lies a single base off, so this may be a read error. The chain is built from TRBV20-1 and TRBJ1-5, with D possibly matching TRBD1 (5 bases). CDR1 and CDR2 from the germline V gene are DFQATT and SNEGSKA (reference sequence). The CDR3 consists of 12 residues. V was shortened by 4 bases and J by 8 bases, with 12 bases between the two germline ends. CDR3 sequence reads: CSATLGGEPQHF. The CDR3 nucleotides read TGCAGTGCTACACTTGGAGGGGAGCCCCAGCATTTT.

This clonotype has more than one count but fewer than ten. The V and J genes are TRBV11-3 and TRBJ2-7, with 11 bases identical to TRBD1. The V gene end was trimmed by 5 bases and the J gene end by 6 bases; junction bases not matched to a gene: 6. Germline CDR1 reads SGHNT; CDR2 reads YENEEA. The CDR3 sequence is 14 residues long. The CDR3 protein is CASSQGTGGAEQYF. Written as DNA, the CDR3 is TGTGCCAGCAGCCAAGGGACAGGGGGGGCCGAGCAGTACTTC.

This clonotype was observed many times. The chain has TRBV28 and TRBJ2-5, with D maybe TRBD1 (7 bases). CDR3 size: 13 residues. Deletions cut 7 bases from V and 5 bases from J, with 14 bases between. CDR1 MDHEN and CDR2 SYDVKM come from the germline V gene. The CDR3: CASTDREEETQYF. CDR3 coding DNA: TGTGCCAGCACCGACAGGGAGGAGGAGACCCAGTACTTC.

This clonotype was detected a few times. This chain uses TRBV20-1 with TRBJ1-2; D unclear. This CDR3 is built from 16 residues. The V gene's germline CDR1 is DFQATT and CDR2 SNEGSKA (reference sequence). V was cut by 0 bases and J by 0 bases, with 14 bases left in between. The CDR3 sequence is CSARDLRQPPNYGYTF. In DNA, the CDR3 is TGCAGTGCTAGAGATCTGCGGCAGCCCCCTAACTATGGCTACACCTTC.

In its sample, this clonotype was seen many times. CDR3 loop: CASSYVSSKVTDTQYF. CDR3 DNA sequence: TGTGCCAGCAGTTATGTCTCTAGTAAGGTCACAGATACGCAGTATTTT. The chain uses TRBV6-2 or TRBV6-3 and TRBJ2-3; D not certain. The CDR3 is 16 amino acids. V shed 3 bases and J shed 2 bases, with 15 bases lying between them. Looked up from germline, CDR1 is MNHEY and CDR2 is SVGEGT.

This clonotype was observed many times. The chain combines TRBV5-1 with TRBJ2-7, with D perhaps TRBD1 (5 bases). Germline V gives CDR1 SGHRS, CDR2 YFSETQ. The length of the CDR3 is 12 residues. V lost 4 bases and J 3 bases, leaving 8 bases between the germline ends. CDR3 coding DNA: TGCGCCAGCAGCGAGACAGACTACGAGCAGTACTTC. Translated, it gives CASSETDYEQYF.

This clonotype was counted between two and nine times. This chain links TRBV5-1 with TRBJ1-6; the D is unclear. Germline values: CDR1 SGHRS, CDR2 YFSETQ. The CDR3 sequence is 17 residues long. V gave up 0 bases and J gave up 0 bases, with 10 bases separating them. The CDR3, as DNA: TGCGCCAGCAGCTTGGAAAGAAGGAGCTCCTATAATTCACCCCTCCACTTT. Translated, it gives CASSLERRSSYNSPLHF.

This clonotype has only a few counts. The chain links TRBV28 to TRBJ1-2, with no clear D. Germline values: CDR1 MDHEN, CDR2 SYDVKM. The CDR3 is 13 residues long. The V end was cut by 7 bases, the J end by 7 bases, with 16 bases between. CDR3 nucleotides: TGTGCCAGCACCGTCTCGGGCGTGGGTGGCTACACCTTC. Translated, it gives CASTVSGVGGYTF.

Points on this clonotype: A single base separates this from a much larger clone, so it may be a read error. In DNA, the CDR3 is TGTGCCAGCAGCTCAACAATGGAAGAAACGGGGGTGAACACTGAAGCTTTCTTT. This sequence encodes CASSSTMEETGVNTEAFF. The V gene is TRBV12-3 or TRBV12-4, the J gene TRBJ1-1; D may be TRBD1 (5 bases). Between the trimmed V and J ends, which lost 6 bases and 0 bases, there was a span of 23 bases. This CDR3 is 18 amino acids long.

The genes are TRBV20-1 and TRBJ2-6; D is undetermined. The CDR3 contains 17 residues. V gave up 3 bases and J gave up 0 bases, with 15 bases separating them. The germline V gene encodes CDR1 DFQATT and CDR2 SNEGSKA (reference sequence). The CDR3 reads CSARRLAGFSGANVLTF. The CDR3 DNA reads TGCAGTGCTAGGCGATTAGCAGGATTCTCTGGGGCCAACGTCCTGACTTTC.

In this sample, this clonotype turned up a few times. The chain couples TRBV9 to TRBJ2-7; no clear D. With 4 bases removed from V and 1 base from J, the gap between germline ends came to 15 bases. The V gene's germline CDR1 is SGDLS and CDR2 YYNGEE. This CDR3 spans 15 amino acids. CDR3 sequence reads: CASSPRLDISYEQYF. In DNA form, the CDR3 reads TGTGCCAGCAGCCCACGACTCGATATTTCCTACGAGCAGTACTTC.

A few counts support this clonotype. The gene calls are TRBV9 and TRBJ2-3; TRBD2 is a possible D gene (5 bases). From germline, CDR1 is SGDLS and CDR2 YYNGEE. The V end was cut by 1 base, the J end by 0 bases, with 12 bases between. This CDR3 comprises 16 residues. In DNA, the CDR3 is TGTGCCAGCAGCGTAACGACTACTCCCAGCACAGATACGCAGTATTTT. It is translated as CASSVTTTPSTDTQYF.